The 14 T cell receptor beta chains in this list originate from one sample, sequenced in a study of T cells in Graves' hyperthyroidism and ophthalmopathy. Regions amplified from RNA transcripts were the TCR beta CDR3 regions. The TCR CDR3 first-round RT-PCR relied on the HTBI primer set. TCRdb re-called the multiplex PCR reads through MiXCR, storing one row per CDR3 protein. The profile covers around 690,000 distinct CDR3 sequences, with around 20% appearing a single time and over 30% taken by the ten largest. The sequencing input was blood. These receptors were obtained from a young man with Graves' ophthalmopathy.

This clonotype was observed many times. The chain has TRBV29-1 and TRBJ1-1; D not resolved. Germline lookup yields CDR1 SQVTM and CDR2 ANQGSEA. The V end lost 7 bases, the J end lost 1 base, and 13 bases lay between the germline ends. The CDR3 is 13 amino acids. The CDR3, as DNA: TGCAGCGCCCTTGATGTGGGGAACACTGAAGCTTTCTTT. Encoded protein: CSALDVGNTEAFF.

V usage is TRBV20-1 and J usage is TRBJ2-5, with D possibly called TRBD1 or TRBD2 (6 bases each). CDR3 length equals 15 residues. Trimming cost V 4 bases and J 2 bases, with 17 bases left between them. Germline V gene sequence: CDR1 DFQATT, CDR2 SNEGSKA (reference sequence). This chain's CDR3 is CSATRGGGRQETQYF. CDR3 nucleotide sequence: TGCAGTGCTACCAGGGGAGGCGGGCGACAAGAGACCCAGTACTTC.

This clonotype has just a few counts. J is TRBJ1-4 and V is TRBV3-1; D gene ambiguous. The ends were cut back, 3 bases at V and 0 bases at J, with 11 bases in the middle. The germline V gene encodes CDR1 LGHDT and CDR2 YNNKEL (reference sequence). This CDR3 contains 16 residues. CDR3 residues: CASSQNLGATNEKLFF. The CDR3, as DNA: TGTGCCAGCAGCCAGAATCTTGGTGCAACTAATGAAAAACTGTTTTTT.

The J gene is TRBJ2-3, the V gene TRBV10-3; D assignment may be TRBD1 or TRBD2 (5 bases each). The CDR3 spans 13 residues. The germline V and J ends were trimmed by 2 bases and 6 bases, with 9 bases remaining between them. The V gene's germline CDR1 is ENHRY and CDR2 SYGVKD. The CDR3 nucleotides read TGTGCCATCAGTGAGAGAGGGGTGGATACGCAGTATTTT. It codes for CAISERGVDTQYF.

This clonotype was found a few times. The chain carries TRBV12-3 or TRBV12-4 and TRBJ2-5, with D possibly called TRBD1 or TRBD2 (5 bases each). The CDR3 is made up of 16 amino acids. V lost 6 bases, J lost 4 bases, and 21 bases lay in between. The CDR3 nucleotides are TGTGCCAGCAGCCACTGGGGGATGGGGTTCCGAGAGACCCAGTACTTC. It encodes CASSHWGMGFRETQYF.

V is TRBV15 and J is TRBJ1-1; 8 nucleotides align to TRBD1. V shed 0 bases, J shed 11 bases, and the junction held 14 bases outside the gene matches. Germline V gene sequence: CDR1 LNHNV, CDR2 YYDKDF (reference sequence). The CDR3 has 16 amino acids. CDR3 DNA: TGTGCCACCAGCAGAGAAGACAAGGGGCAGGGGGCTTGGGCTTTCTTT. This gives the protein CATSREDKGQGAWAFF. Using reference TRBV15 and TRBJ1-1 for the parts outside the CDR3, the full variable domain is DAMVIQNPRYQVTQFGKPVTLSCSQTLNHNVMYWYQQKSSQAPKLLFHYYDKDFNNEADTPDNFQSRRPNTSFCFLDIRSPGLGDTAMYLCATSREDKGQGAWAFFGQGTRLTVV.

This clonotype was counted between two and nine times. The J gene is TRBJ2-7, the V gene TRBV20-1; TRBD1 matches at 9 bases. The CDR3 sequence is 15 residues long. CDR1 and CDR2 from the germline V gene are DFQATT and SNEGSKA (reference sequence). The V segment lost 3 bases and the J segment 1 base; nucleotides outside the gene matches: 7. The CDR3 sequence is CSASHAGTGSYEQYF. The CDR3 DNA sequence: TGCAGTGCTAGTCATGCCGGGACAGGGTCCTACGAGCAGTACTTC.

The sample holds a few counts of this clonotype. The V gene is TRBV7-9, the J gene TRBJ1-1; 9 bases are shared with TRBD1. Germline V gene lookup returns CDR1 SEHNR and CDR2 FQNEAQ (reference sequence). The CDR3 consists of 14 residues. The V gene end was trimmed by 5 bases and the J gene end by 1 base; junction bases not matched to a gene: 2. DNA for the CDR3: TGTGCCAGCAGCACGGACAGGGGGAACACTGAAGCTTTCTTT. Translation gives CASSTDRGNTEAFF.

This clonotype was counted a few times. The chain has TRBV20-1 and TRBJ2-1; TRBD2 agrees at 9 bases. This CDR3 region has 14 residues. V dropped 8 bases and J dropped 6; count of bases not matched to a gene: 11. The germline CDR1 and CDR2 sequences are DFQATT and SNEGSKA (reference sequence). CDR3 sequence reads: CSSPRLAGRNEQFF. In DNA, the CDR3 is TGCAGTTCCCCTAGGCTAGCGGGACGCAATGAGCAGTTCTTC.

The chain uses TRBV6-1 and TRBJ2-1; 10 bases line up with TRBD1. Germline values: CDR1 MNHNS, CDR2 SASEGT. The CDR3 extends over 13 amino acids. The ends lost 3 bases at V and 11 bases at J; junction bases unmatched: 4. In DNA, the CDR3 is TGTGCCAGCAGTGAGGGACAGGGGACTAAGCAGTTCTTC. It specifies CASSEGQGTKQFF.

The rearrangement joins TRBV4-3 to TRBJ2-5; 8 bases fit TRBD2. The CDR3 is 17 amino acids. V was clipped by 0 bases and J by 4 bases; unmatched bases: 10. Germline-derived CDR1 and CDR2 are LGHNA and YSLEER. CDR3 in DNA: TGCGCCAGCAGCCAAGAGTTCGCCGGGAGGGCCGGAGAGACCCAGTACTTC. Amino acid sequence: CASSQEFAGRAGETQYF.

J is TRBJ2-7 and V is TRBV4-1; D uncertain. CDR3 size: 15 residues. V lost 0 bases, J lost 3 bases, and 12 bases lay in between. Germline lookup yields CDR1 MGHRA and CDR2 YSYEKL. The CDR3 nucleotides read TGCGCCAGCAGCCAAGAGGGTGAGAGTTTCTACGAGCAGTACTTC. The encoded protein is CASSQEGESFYEQYF.

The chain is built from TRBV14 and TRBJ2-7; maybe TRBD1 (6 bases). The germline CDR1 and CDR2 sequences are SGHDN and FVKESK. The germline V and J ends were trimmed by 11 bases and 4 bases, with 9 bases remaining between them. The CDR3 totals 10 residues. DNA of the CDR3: TGTGCCGCAGGGGTATACGAGCAGTACTTC. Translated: CAAGVYEQYF.

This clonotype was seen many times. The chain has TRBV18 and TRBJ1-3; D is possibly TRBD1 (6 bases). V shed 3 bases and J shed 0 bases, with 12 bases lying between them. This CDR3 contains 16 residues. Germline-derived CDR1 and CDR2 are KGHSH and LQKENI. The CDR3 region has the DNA TGTGCCAGCTCACCGAGGGACATGGCCTCTGGAAACACCATATATTTT. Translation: CASSPRDMASGNTIYF.